These 12 T cell receptor beta chains were sequenced from one sample in a study. Via MiXCR, TCRdb re-called the RT-PCR reads, giving one row per CDR3 protein. The table has hundreds of thousands of distinct CDR3 sequences, 14% seen once; the top ten hold roughly 3.6%. Material: memory CD4+ T cells from blood. The receptors stem from a female donor in good health, serving as a healthy control.

This clonotype was recorded a few times. As DNA, the CDR3 is TGTGCCAGCAGTTACTCCGCACGGCTTTATGGCTACACCTTC. Translation gives CASSYSARLYGYTF. V usage is TRBV6-5 and J usage is TRBJ1-2; D remains ambiguous. Germline V gene lookup returns CDR1 MNHEY and CDR2 SVGAGI. The V end was cut by 0 bases, the J end by 5 bases, with 10 bases between. The CDR3 consists of 14 residues.

The genes are TRBV7-2 and TRBJ1-6, with 7 nucleotides matching TRBD1. CDR3 size: 16 residues. V shed 3 bases, J shed 5 bases, and the junction held 7 bases outside the gene matches. Germline V gives CDR1 SGHTA, CDR2 FQGNSA. Written as DNA, the CDR3 is TGTGCCAGCAGCTTTGTATCAGGGGGAGATAATTCACCCCTCCACTTT. It specifies CASSFVSGGDNSPLHF.

This clonotype showed up many times. This chain uses TRBV20-1 with TRBJ1-5; TRBD1 matches at 7 bases. The V and J ends lost 0 bases and 0 bases, in that order; junction bases with no gene match: 8. Per germline, CDR1 DFQATT and CDR2 SNEGSKA (reference sequence). The CDR3 loop spans 17 amino acids. The CDR3 region has the DNA TGCAGTGCTAGAGAACAGGGGAGAGGGTATAGCAATCAGCCCCAGCATTTT. Encoded protein: CSAREQGRGYSNQPQHF.

This chain links TRBV7-7 with TRBJ2-2; D gene ambiguous. The V end lost 2 bases, the J end lost 0 bases, and 4 bases lay between the germline ends. CDR3 size: 14 residues. In germline, CDR1 is SSHAT, CDR2 FNYEAQ (reference sequence). In DNA form, the CDR3 reads TGTGCCAGCAGCTTACTCTCGAACACCGGGGAGCTGTTTTTT. This encodes CASSLLSNTGELFF.

This clonotype was observed a handful of times. The chain joins TRBV3-1 to TRBJ2-1; weak D call: TRBD1 (6 bases). V gave up 2 bases and J gave up 5 bases, with 16 bases separating them. The V gene's germline CDR1 is LGHDT and CDR2 YNNKEL (reference sequence). The CDR3 contains 16 residues. The CDR3 reads CASSQPHRVRNNEQFF. The CDR3 DNA follows: TGTGCCAGCAGCCAACCCCACAGGGTTAGGAACAATGAGCAGTTCTTC.

This rearrangement joins TRBV3-1 to TRBJ2-5; tentative D call: TRBD2 (5 bases). Trimming cost V 1 base and J 2 bases, with 11 bases left between them. CDR3 size: 15 residues. Germline V gene sequence: CDR1 LGHDT, CDR2 YNNKEL (reference sequence). In DNA, the CDR3 is TGTGCCAGCAGCCAAGTACCCGGGATACAAGAGACCCAGTACTTC. The encoded protein is CASSQVPGIQETQYF.

The chain couples TRBV6-5 to TRBJ1-3, with D uncertain. The germline V and J ends were trimmed by 6 bases and 4 bases, with 10 bases remaining between them. This CDR3 has 13 amino acids. In germline, CDR1 is MNHEY, CDR2 SVGAGI. The CDR3 loop is CASSLHGGNTIYF. In nucleotides, the CDR3 is TGTGCCAGCAGCCTACATGGGGGAAACACCATATATTTT.

This clonotype was seen many times. This rearrangement joins TRBV7-8 to TRBJ2-5; no clear D gene. Germline CDR1 is SGHVS and CDR2 is FQNEAQ. Between the trimmed V and J ends, which lost 1 base and 4 bases, there was a span of 10 bases. CDR3 length: 14 amino acids. CDR3 coding DNA: TGTGCCAGCAGCTTAGATCGGGCTGCAGAGACCCAGTACTTC. This encodes CASSLDRAAETQYF.

This clonotype occurred a few times. The chain joins TRBV7-2 to TRBJ1-5; 8 positions agree with TRBD1. Germline trimming cut 1 base from V and 6 bases from J; bases unmatched to any gene: 2. Germline CDR1 and CDR2: SGHTA and FQGNSA. The CDR3 sequence is 14 residues long. The CDR3 loop is CASSLGQGTQPQHF. In nucleotides, the CDR3 is TGTGCCAGCAGCTTAGGACAGGGGACTCAGCCCCAGCATTTT.

With regard to this clonotype: Being one base from a much bigger clone, this may be a read error. The V call is TRBV5-1, the J call TRBJ2-1; TRBD2 matches 8 bases. The CDR3 runs 15 residues. CDR1 and CDR2 from the germline V gene are SGHRS and YFSETQ. Trimming removed 1 base from V and 8 bases from J; junction bases left unmatched: 8. The CDR3 is CASSLRSGVADEQFF. The DNA of the CDR3 is TGCGCCAGCAGCTTGCGTAGCGGGGTGGCGGATGAGCAGTTCTTC.

V gene TRBV12-3 or TRBV12-4 combines with J gene TRBJ1-6; possibly TRBD1 for D (6 bases). V was cut by 5 bases and J by 9 bases, with 17 bases left in between. The CDR3 is made up of 15 amino acids. Here the CDR3 DNA reads TGTGCCAGCAGTGGCCCGTCGACAGGCGGTTCACCCCTCCACTTT. Translating gives CASSGPSTGGSPLHF.

This chain links TRBV5-1 with TRBJ2-5; D is perhaps TRBD2 (7 bases). Per the germline V gene, CDR1 is SGHRS and CDR2 is YFSETQ. CDR3 length equals 14 residues. Trimming stripped 4 bases from V and 11 bases from J, with 21 bases between. CDR3 nucleotides: TGCGCCAGCAGCCCGGGGGGCGGGAGAGGGGAGCAGTACTTC. Protein product: CASSPGGGRGEQYF. Combining the CDR3 with reference TRBV5-1 and TRBJ2-5 gives the whole variable domain KAGVTQTPRYLIKTRGQQVTLSCSPISGHRSVSWYQQTPGQGLQFLFEYFSETQRNKGNFPGRFSGRQFSNSRSEMNVSTLELGDSALYLCASSPGGGRGEQYFGPGTRLLVL.